This T cell receptor (beta chain) is from a study of blood T cell repertoires in COVID-19. Study overall: Samples came from the United States, Italy and Spain, spanning acute and convalescent COVID-19. In each case, the material was cDNA or gDNA derived from T cells, B-cell-depleted T cells, or PBMCs.

This CDR3 region has 13 residues. The V end was cut by 4 bases, the J end by 7 bases, with 9 bases between. CDR1 SGHNT and CDR2 YYREEE come from the germline V gene (reference sequence). This clone was recorded once. The table came from immunoSEQ multiplex PCR; TCRdb's copy has only in-frame clones and leaves some out. The sample has about 200,000 clones, around 90% seen once. The chain is built from TRBV5-4 and TRBJ1-6; possible D gene TRBD1, 5 bases. Input material: peripheral blood. The TCR comes from a man in his fifties or sixties with acute or convalescent COVID-19. For the CDR3, the DNA is TGTGCCAGCAGCCCCGACAGAAATTCACCCCTCCACTTT. Translating gives CASSPDRNSPLHF.